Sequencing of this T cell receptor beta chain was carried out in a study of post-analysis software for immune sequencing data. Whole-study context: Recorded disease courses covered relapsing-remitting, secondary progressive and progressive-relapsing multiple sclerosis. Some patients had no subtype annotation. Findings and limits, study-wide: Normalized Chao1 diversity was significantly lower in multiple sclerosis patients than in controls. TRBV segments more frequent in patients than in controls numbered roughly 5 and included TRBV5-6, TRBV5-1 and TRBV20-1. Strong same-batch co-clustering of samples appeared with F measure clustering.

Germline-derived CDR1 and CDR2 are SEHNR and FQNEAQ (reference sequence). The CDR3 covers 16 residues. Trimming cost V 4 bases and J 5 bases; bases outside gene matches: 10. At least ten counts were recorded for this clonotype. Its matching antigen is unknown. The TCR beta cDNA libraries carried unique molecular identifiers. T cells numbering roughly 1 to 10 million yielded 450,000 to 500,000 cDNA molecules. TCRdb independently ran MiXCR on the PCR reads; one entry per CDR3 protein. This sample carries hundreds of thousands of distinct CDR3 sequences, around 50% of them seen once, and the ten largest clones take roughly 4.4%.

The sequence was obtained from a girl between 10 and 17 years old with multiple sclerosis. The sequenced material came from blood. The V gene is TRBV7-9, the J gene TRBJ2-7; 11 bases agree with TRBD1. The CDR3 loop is CASSSYGSDRGHEQYF. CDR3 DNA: TGTGCCAGCAGCTCCTATGGATCGGACAGGGGGCACGAGCAGTACTTC.